This T cell receptor beta chain comes out of a study of blood T cells in healthy people across ages. It was with a sample-barcoded 5' primer and a J-beta primer mix that a second PCR of roughly 7 to 12 cycles was run. MiXCR was run by TCRdb on the 5' RACE reads, yielding one entry per CDR3 protein. The sample has roughly 1.5 million distinct CDR3 sequences, around 40% seen once. CDR3 length: 15 amino acids. Germline loops: CDR1 SEHNR, CDR2 FQNEAQ (reference sequence). Between the trimmed V and J ends, which lost 1 base and 4 bases, there was a span of 13 bases. A few counts support this clonotype. This TCR derives from a woman under 30 in good health. The sample comprised blood. The V and J genes are TRBV7-9 and TRBJ1-2, with D possibly matching TRBD1 (5 bases). The CDR3 coding sequence is TGTGCCAGCAGCTTAGAGGCAGGGTCCCGCTATGGCTACACCTTC. Its protein product is CASSLEAGSRYGYTF.